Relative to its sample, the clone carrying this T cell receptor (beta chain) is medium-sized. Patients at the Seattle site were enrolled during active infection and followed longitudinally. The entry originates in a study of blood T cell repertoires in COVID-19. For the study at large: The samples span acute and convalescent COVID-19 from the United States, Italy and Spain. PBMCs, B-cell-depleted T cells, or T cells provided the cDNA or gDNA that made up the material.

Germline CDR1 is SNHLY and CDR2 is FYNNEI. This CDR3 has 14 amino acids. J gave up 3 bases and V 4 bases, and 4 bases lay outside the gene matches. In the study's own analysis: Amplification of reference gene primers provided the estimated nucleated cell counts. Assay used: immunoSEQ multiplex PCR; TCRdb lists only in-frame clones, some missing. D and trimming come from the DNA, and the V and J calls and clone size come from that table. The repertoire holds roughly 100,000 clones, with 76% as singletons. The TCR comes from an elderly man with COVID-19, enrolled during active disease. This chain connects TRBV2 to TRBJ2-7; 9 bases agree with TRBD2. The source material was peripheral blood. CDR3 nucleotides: TGTGCCAGCAGTGTCCTTAGCGGGAGCTACGAGCAGTACTTC. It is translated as CASSVLSGSYEQYF.